This TCR beta chain was obtained from a study of blood T cell repertoires in COVID-19. On the study more broadly: Sample material is recorded as cDNA or gDNA derived from T cells, B-cell-depleted T cells, or PBMCs.

Per the original methods: Reference gene primer amplification in the assay estimated nucleated cell counts. Produced via immunoSEQ multiplex PCR; TCRdb's table is partial and in-frame only. Clone size and the V and J calls come from that table; the DNA yielded D and trimming. The sample consists of some 50,000 clones, around 86% of them appearing once. Seattle-derived patients entered the study during active infection and were followed longitudinally. The germline V gene encodes CDR1 KGHSH and CDR2 LQKENI. The CDR3 runs 16 residues. V lost 3 bases and J lost 5; bases outside the gene matches: 11. The sample consisted of peripheral blood. The genes are TRBV18 and TRBJ1-2, with 8 bases aligning to TRBD1. The receptor comes from a woman at least 80 years old with COVID-19, enrolled during active disease. This chain's CDR3 is CASSPSRQGAVYGYTF. CDR3 nucleotide sequence: TGTGCCAGCTCACCGAGCCGGCAGGGGGCCGTTTATGGCTACACCTTC.